The text below deals with one T cell receptor beta chain. Its antigen remains unknown. A much larger clone sits a single nucleotide away, making a read error possible. It is likely a read error, because the conserved phenylalanine at the end of the CDR3 is missing. This entry belongs to a study of T cell repertoires in cytomegalovirus infection. Study in general: From public TCR beta signatures came an indication of both CMV infection and matching HLA type.

Each CDR3 protein gets one entry after TCRdb re-called the reads with MiXCR. The sample yields nearly 450,000 distinct CDR3 sequences, 31% seen once. The CDR3 spans 15 residues. Germline V lookup: CDR1 LNHDA, CDR2 SQIVND (reference sequence). V lost 6 bases and J lost 5; bases outside the gene matches: 10. Findings and caveats of the study: CMV-specific TCR beta clonotypes restricted by HLA-C were the ones dominating the ex vivo response. Individuals carrying CMV plus the relevant HLA were identified by cumulative frequency of public TCR beta families.

This TCR was recovered from a human donor in good health (CMV status not recorded). Some clones in this sample may be carry-over from other donors' samples. The chain recombines TRBV19 with TRBJ2-5; TRBD1 matches at 9 bases. The sequenced material came from PBMCs. In nucleotides, the CDR3 is TGTGCCAGTAGGCCGGGACAGGGAAGGTCGGAGACCCAGTACTTA. Protein product: CASRPGQGRSETQYL.